The rows below give T cell receptor beta chains drawn from one sample of a study of T cell responses to AZD1222 COVID-19 vaccine. Generated by immunoSEQ multiplex PCR, the TCRdb table keeps only in-frame clones and is missing some. Of 150,000 or so clones listed, 80% to 90% are singletons. The material was peripheral blood, obtained on day 0 of AZD1222 vaccination. These receptors came from an adult in good health. Both conserved end residues are part of each CDR3. The D gene is left open where the match is weak. Expanded clones get a size class; other rows say once, few or many, or leave the size out.

abundance	len	v_gene	j_gene	d_gene	CDR3aa	CDR3nt
NA	16	TRBV5-1	TRBJ2-1	TRBD2	CASSLTSGGAYNEQFF	TGCGCCAGCAGCTTAACTAGCGGGGGGGCCTACAATGAGCAGTTCTTC
NA	14	TRBV9	TRBJ2-1	TRBD2	CASTPGGSYNEQFF	TGTGCCAGCACCCCGGGGGGCTCCTACAATGAGCAGTTCTTC
NA	13	TRBV7-2	TRBJ1-2	TRBD1	CASSLEGATGYTF	TGTGCCAGCAGCTTAGAGGGGGCGACTGGCTACACCTTC
NA	16	TRBV7-9	TRBJ2-7	TRBD2	CASRGGASGRMDEQYF	TGTGCCAGCAGGGGCGGGGCTAGCGGGAGAATGGACGAGCAGTACTTC
NA	13	TRBV30	TRBJ1-1	NA	CASLGLMNTEAFF	TGTGCCTCCTTGGGACTCATGAACACTGAAGCTTTCTTT
NA	16	TRBV27	TRBJ2-5	TRBD2	CASSLSGTSVPETQYF	TGTGCCAGCAGTTTGTCCGGGACTAGCGTCCCAGAGACCCAGTACTTC
NA	15	TRBV10-1	TRBJ2-3	TRBD2	CASSGTSGGIQTQYF	TGCGCCAGCAGTGGTACTAGCGGGGGAATTCAAACGCAGTATTTT
NA	15	TRBV25-1	TRBJ1-4	NA	CASSGNPGRSEKLFF	TGTGCCAGCAGTGGAAATCCCGGACGAAGTGAAAAACTGTTTTTT
NA	15	TRBV9	TRBJ2-5	NA	CASSGSGLPQETQYF	TGTGCCAGCAGCGGCTCAGGACTACCCCAAGAGACCCAGTACTTC
NA	19	TRBV14	TRBJ2-1	NA	CASSQGSGGLLPSYNEQFF	TGTGCCAGCAGCCAAGGAAGTGGTGGTCTTTTACCCTCCTACAATGAGCAGTTCTTC
few	13	TRBV19	TRBJ1-1	NA	CASSIGRFTEAFF	TGTGCCAGTAGTATAGGTCGTTTCACTGAAGCTTTCTTT
NA	14	TRBV19	TRBJ1-1	TRBD1	CASSATGLNTEAFF	TGTGCCAGTAGTGCGACAGGGTTGAACACTGAAGCTTTCTTT
NA	17	TRBV14	TRBJ1-2	NA	CASSQGTGIQSGDGYTF	TGTGCCAGCAGCCAAGGGACGGGTATCCAGAGTGGGGATGGCTACACCTTC
NA	16	TRBV5-4	TRBJ2-2	NA	CASSLAVGKGGGELFF	TGTGCCAGCAGCTTGGCCGTCGGAAAAGGCGGCGGGGAGCTGTTTTTT
medium-sized	11	TRBV6-5	TRBJ1-2	NA	CASGVWYGYTF	TGTGCCAGCGGGGTTTGGTATGGCTACACCTTC
NA	15	TRBV7-7	TRBJ2-7	NA	CASSLSLRTHYEQYF	TGTGCTAGCAGCTTAAGCTTGAGAACCCACTACGAGCAGTACTTC
NA	16	TRBV30	TRBJ1-4	NA	CAWSVLGSLTNEKLFF	TGTGCCTGGAGTGTCCTAGGGAGTTTGACTAATGAAAAACTGTTTTTT
NA	15	TRBV5-1	TRBJ2-2	NA	CASGRAETDTGELFF	TGCGCCAGCGGCAGAGCGGAGACCGACACCGGGGAGCTGTTTTTT
NA	16	TRBV6-6	TRBJ1-3	NA	CASSFTGAMSGNTIYF	TGTGCCAGCAGTTTCACGGGGGCCATGTCTGGAAACACCATATATTTT
NA	15	TRBV5-1	TRBJ2-1	TRBD1	CASQSPGQLNNEQFF	TGCGCCAGCCAAAGCCCGGGACAGTTGAACAATGAGCAGTTCTTC
NA	14	TRBV5-1	TRBJ1-2	NA	CASSLVSGNDGYTF	TGCGCCAGCAGCTTGGTCTCAGGGAACGACGGCTACACCTTC
NA	15	TRBV5-1	TRBJ2-7	NA	CASSRYRDGVYEQYF	TGCGCCAGCAGCCGATACCGGGACGGCGTCTACGAGCAGTACTTC
NA	17	TRBV2	TRBJ2-1	TRBD2	CASSEARLAAAVGEQFF	TGTGCCAGCAGTGAAGCGAGACTAGCGGCCGCGGTGGGTGAGCAGTTCTTC
NA	14	TRBV4-2	TRBJ1-2	NA	CASSQGGAAAGYTF	TGTGCCAGCAGCCAAGGAGGGGCTGCCGCTGGCTACACCTTC
NA	13	TRBV18	TRBJ2-1	NA	CASSPQTGFEQFF	TGTGCCAGCTCACCACAGACTGGCTTTGAGCAGTTCTTC
NA	12	TRBV19	TRBJ1-1	NA	CASSSLYTEAFF	TGTGCCAGTAGTTCCTTGTACACTGAAGCTTTCTTT
NA	11	TRBV7-9	TRBJ1-1	NA	CASSLGLRAFF	TGTGCCAGCAGCTTAGGGCTCCGGGCTTTCTTT
NA	16	TRBV27	TRBJ2-2	NA	CASSLSGHSNTGELFF	TGTGCCAGCAGTTTGTCAGGACACTCGAACACCGGGGAGCTGTTTTTT
NA	12	TRBV7-2	TRBJ1-2	NA	CASTPSRHGYTF	TGTGCCAGCACGCCTTCACGGCATGGCTACACCTTC
NA	16	TRBV7-2	TRBJ2-2	NA	CASSLSLTGNTGELFF	TGTGCCAGCAGCTTAAGCCTTACAGGGAACACCGGGGAGCTGTTTTTT
NA	11	TRBV29-1	TRBJ2-7	TRBD1	CSGGQGYEQYF	TGCAGCGGTGGACAGGGGTACGAGCAGTACTTC
NA	14	TRBV27	TRBJ2-1	NA	CASSLRQVGGEQFF	TGTGCCAGCAGTTTGCGACAGGTCGGCGGGGAGCAGTTCTTC
NA	13	TRBV27	TRBJ1-2	TRBD1	CASRGQGGYGYTF	TGTGCCAGCAGGGGACAGGGAGGTTATGGCTACACCTTC
NA	17	TRBV15	TRBJ1-4	NA	CATSRDTEGATNEKLFF	TGTGCCACCAGCAGAGATACCGAGGGAGCAACTAATGAAAAACTGTTTTTT
NA	14	TRBV5-1	TRBJ1-1	NA	CASTAGSLNTEAFF	TGCGCCAGCACCGCGGGCAGTTTGAACACTGAAGCTTTCTTT
NA	13	TRBV10-1	TRBJ1-1	NA	CASSASQATEAFF	TGCGCCAGCAGTGCCTCCCAGGCCACTGAAGCTTTCTTT
NA	12	TRBV15	TRBJ1-1	NA	CATSRVGTEAFF	TGTGCCACCAGCAGAGTTGGCACTGAAGCTTTCTTT
NA	18	TRBV10-2	TRBJ2-5	TRBD2	CASKTGTSGGKRRETQYF	TGCGCCAGCAAAACCGGGACTAGCGGGGGAAAGCGGCGGGAGACCCAGTACTTC
NA	17	TRBV5-8	TRBJ2-5	TRBD2	CASSPTRTSGGQETQYF	TGTGCCAGCAGCCCGACCCGGACTAGCGGGGGCCAAGAGACCCAGTACTTC
NA	15	TRBV2	TRBJ2-3	NA	CASSVRGSLGDTQYF	TGTGCCAGCAGTGTACGGGGCTCCCTAGGAGATACGCAGTATTTT
NA	14	TRBV6-5	TRBJ1-3	NA	CARALAVGWNTIYF	TGTGCCAGGGCCTTGGCAGTCGGGTGGAACACCATATATTTT
NA	15	TRBV30	TRBJ2-1	TRBD2	CAWSVRAGASNEQFF	TGTGCCTGGAGTGTACGGGCGGGAGCCAGCAATGAGCAGTTCTTC
NA	15	TRBV6-4	TRBJ2-2	NA	CASSVLGGNTGELFF	TGTGCCAGCAGTGTACTGGGGGGTAACACCGGGGAGCTGTTTTTT
NA	15	TRBV6-5	TRBJ2-7	NA	CASSKQGTLTYEQYF	TGTGCCAGCAGTAAGCAAGGGACACTAACCTACGAGCAGTACTTC
NA	16	TRBV19	TRBJ1-3	TRBD1	CASTTLGGPSGNTIYF	TGTGCCAGTACCACCTTAGGGGGCCCCTCTGGAAACACCATATATTTT